These T cell receptor beta chains were read from a single sample in a study of T cell responses to AZD1222 COVID-19 vaccine. The protocol was immunoSEQ multiplex PCR, while the TCRdb copy is restricted to in-frame clones and leaves out a portion. The sample consists of some 96,000 clones, around 90% of them appearing once. The sequencing here drew on peripheral blood, taken on day 0 of AZD1222 vaccination. The receptors were gathered from an adult in good health. Both conserved end residues are part of each CDR3. A D gene is named only where the DNA matches it firmly. Clone sizes are given selectively: once, few, many, or a class where the clone is expanded.

>TRBD2|TRBV18|once
CASSPGTSISDTQYF
>TRBD1|TRBV6-5|.
CASSSGQGAPNEKLFF
>TRBD1|TRBV11-2|.
CASSPGQGAYGYTF
>.|TRBV5-1|.
CASSRLGWNEQFF
>.|TRBV6-5|.
CASSRDETYEQYF
>.|TRBV6-5|.
CASTRAEGGDQPQHF
>TRBD1|TRBV7-8|.
CASSQTGGWDGYTF
>.|TRBV7-9|.
CASSLVLGSPIEQFF
>.|TRBV7-2|.
CASSLGRGGLNTGELFF
>TRBD2|TRBV11-2|few
CASSLAGGAWELFF
>TRBD1|TRBV9|.
CASSVLGQGAVEQYF
>.|TRBV27|.
CASSLYGGARETQYF
>.|TRBV28|.
CASSLPRQSADTQYF
>.|TRBV5-6|.
CASSLGPPGQETQYF
>.|TRBV9|.
CASSLGELYGTDTQYF
>.|TRBV14|.
CASSQALNNEQFF
>.|TRBV5-1|.
CASSRAYEQYF
>TRBD2|TRBV7-2|.
CASSLSGTSGGEQFF